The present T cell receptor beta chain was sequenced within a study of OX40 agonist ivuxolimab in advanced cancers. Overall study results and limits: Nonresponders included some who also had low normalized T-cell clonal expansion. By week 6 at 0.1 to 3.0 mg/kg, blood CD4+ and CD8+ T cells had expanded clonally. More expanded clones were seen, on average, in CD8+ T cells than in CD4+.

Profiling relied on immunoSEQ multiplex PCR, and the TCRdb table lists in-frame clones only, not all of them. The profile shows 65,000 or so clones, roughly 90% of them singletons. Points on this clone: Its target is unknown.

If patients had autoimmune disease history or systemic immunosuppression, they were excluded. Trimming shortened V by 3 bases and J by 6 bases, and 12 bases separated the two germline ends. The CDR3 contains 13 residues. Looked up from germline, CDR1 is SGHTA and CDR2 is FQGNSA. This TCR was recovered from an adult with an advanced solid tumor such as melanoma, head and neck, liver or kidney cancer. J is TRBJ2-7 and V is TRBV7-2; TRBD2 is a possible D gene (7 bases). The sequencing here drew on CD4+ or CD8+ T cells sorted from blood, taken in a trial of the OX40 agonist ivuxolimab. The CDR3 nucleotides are TGTGCCAGCAGCTTCGCGGGGGCTAGCGAGCAGTACTTC. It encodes CASSFAGASEQYF.